Listed below are T cell receptor beta chains from one sample, sequenced in a study of T cell responses to AZD1222 COVID-19 vaccine. The repertoire was sequenced with immunoSEQ multiplex PCR; TCRdb's copy has only in-frame clones and lacks some. The sample records some 90,000 clones, 88% being singletons. The specimen comprised peripheral blood, sampled on day 0 of AZD1222 vaccination. The receptor source for this set is an adult in good health. The CDR3 runs from the conserved cysteine through the conserved F or W. A D gene is named only where the DNA matches it firmly. Clone size is stated in some rows and not others, as once, few, many or a class when expanded.

abundance: NA
v_gene: TRBV9
j_gene: TRBJ2-2
d_gene: TRBD2
CDR3aa: CASSVSWISGLAGSGELFF
CDR3nt: TGTGCCAGCAGCGTAAGCTGGATATCGGGACTAGCGGGTTCCGGGGAGCTGTTTTTT

abundance: NA
v_gene: TRBV5-4
j_gene: TRBJ2-5
d_gene: TRBD1
CDR3aa: CASSLPDRGGQETQYF
CDR3nt: TGTGCCAGCAGCTTGCCCGACAGGGGGGGGCAAGAGACCCAGTACTTC

abundance: NA
v_gene: TRBV7-9
j_gene: TRBJ2-2
d_gene: NA
CDR3aa: CASTLDTNTGELFF
CDR3nt: TGTGCCAGCACCCTAGACACCAACACCGGGGAGCTGTTTTTT

abundance: NA
v_gene: TRBV7-9
j_gene: TRBJ2-2
d_gene: NA
CDR3aa: CASSQPVMNTGELFF
CDR3nt: TGTGCCAGCAGTCAGCCCGTGATGAACACCGGGGAGCTGTTTTTT

abundance: NA
v_gene: TRBV6-5
j_gene: TRBJ1-2
d_gene: NA
CDR3aa: CASGNYGYTF
CDR3nt: TGTGCCAGTGGGAACTATGGCTACACCTTC

abundance: NA
v_gene: TRBV7-9
j_gene: TRBJ1-1
d_gene: NA
CDR3aa: CASSLVLLGQRGTEAFF
CDR3nt: TGTGCCAGCAGCTTAGTGCTACTTGGACAGAGGGGGACTGAAGCTTTCTTT

abundance: NA
v_gene: TRBV18
j_gene: TRBJ1-6
d_gene: NA
CDR3aa: CASSPLLSPGMRRANSPLHF
CDR3nt: TGTGCCAGCTCACCCCTCCTATCCCCCGGGATGCGGAGGGCTAATTCACCCCTCCACTTT

abundance: NA
v_gene: TRBV4-1
j_gene: TRBJ2-1
d_gene: TRBD1
CDR3aa: CASMDRVGEQFF
CDR3nt: TGCGCCAGTATGGACAGGGTAGGGGAGCAGTTCTTC

abundance: large
v_gene: TRBV11-2
j_gene: TRBJ1-1
d_gene: TRBD1
CDR3aa: CASSFGGTATEAFF
CDR3nt: TGTGCCAGCAGCTTCGGAGGGACAGCCACTGAAGCTTTCTTT

abundance: NA
v_gene: TRBV28
j_gene: TRBJ1-2
d_gene: NA
CDR3aa: CASSLTGPYGYTF
CDR3nt: TGTGCCAGCAGTTTAACAGGGCCCTATGGCTACACCTTC

abundance: NA
v_gene: TRBV7-9
j_gene: TRBJ2-1
d_gene: NA
CDR3aa: CASSPRGVAANQQFF
CDR3nt: TGTGCCAGCAGCCCACGCGGGGTAGCGGCTAATCAGCAGTTCTTC

abundance: NA
v_gene: TRBV7-9
j_gene: TRBJ1-6
d_gene: NA
CDR3aa: CASSSIIRTYNSPLHF
CDR3nt: TGTGCCAGCAGCTCGATAATACGGACCTATAATTCACCCCTCCACTTT

abundance: NA
v_gene: TRBV19
j_gene: TRBJ2-2
d_gene: TRBD1
CDR3aa: CASKRQGATGELFF
CDR3nt: TGTGCCAGTAAGCGGCAGGGGGCTACCGGGGAGCTGTTTTTT

abundance: NA
v_gene: TRBV28
j_gene: TRBJ1-6
d_gene: NA
CDR3aa: CATRPIDTSDTSSYNSPLHF
CDR3nt: TGTGCCACCAGACCCATCGACACGAGCGACACCAGCTCCTATAATTCACCCCTCCACTTT

abundance: NA
v_gene: TRBV19
j_gene: TRBJ1-6
d_gene: NA
CDR3aa: CASSPRGEGNSPLHF
CDR3nt: TGTGCCAGTAGTCCCAGGGGAGAAGGTAATTCACCCCTCCACTTT

abundance: NA
v_gene: TRBV21-1
j_gene: TRBJ2-7
d_gene: NA
CDR3aa: CASSKGGPAGVSSYEQYF
CDR3nt: TGTGCCAGCAGCAAAGGGGGGCCAGCGGGAGTAAGCTCCTACGAGCAGTACTTC

abundance: NA
v_gene: TRBV20-1
j_gene: TRBJ2-1
d_gene: TRBD2
CDR3aa: CSASNIAGVPYNEQFF
CDR3nt: TGCAGTGCTAGTAACATCGCGGGAGTCCCCTACAATGAGCAGTTCTTC

abundance: NA
v_gene: TRBV2
j_gene: TRBJ1-1
d_gene: NA
CDR3aa: CASSEPPTQAFF
CDR3nt: TGTGCCAGCAGTGAACCCCCGACGCAAGCTTTCTTT